These 20 T cell receptor beta chains share one sample of origin, sequenced in a study of cytomegalovirus exposure and HLA in healthy donors. Data came from immunoSEQ multiplex PCR; TCRdb stores just in-frame clones and leaves some out. Of 170,000 or so clones listed, 80% to 85% are singletons. The sample was PBMCs. The receptor source for this set is a woman aged 18-29 years in good health and CMV-seropositive.

The chain has TRBV5-6 and TRBJ2-3; 12 bases agree with TRBD2. V lost 2 bases, J lost 4 bases, and 5 bases stayed unmatched. Germline CDR1 and CDR2: SGHDT and YYEEEE. The CDR3 is made up of 16 amino acids. The CDR3 coding sequence is TGTGCCAGCAGCTTTCTGACTAGCGGGGGCCCAGATACGCAGTATTTT. It is translated as CASSFLTSGGPDTQYF.

The chain employs TRBV7-2 and TRBJ2-1, with D possibly matching TRBD1 (6 bases). This CDR3 has 15 amino acids. Germline-derived CDR1 and CDR2 are SGHTA and FQGNSA. V lost 7 bases, J lost 6 bases, and 19 bases lay in between. CDR3: CASTPWQGRGNEQFF. The CDR3, as DNA: TGTGCCAGCACCCCATGGCAGGGCAGGGGCAATGAGCAGTTCTTC.

This clone was detected only a few times. This sequence joins TRBV2 and TRBJ2-7; TRBD1 matches at 10 bases. The CDR3 has 16 residues. Germline-derived CDR1 and CDR2 are SNHLY and FYNNEI. J was trimmed by 7 bases and V by 6 bases; bases with no gene match: 15. In nucleotides, the CDR3 is TGTGCCAGCAGGCCTTGGGGTCGGGACAGGGGTAGAGAGCAGTACTTC. Protein sequence: CASRPWGRDRGREQYF.

This chain uses TRBV13 with TRBJ1-1; 7 bases align to TRBD1. The CDR3 is 13 amino acids. Germline V gives CDR1 PRHDT, CDR2 FYEKMQ (reference sequence). V lost 6 bases, J lost 4 bases, and 5 bases stayed unmatched. Here the CDR3 reads CASRLSGGTEAFF. In DNA, the CDR3 is TGTGCCAGCAGACTATCAGGGGGCACTGAAGCTTTCTTT.

A few counts support this clone. The chain has TRBV29-1 and TRBJ1-1, with D hard to call. Germline loops: CDR1 SQVTM, CDR2 ANQGSEA. The CDR3 has 11 residues. The CDR3 loop reads CTGGMNTEAFF. The CDR3, as DNA: TGCACGGGAGGGATGAACACTGAAGCTTTCTTT.

This clone was observed once. The chain has TRBV7-6 and TRBJ1-4; 7 bases agree with TRBD1. The CDR3 has 15 residues. The V segment lost 5 bases and the J segment 13 bases; nucleotides outside the gene matches: 16. CDR1 and CDR2 from the germline V gene are SGHVS and FNYEAQ. Here the CDR3 reads CASSEPFGGGEGLFF. DNA of the CDR3: TGTGCCAGCAGCGAACCCTTTGGAGGGGGCGAGGGACTGTTTTTT.

The V call is TRBV18, the J call TRBJ1-2; D is ambiguous. Germline loops: CDR1 KGHSH, CDR2 LQKENI. The CDR3 loop spans 15 amino acids. Trimming took off 4 bases at V and 5 bases at J, with 17 bases between the two ends. The CDR3 region has the DNA TGTGCCAGCTCACAATACCTTCCCGTGGAGTATGGCTACACCTTC. Amino acid sequence: CASSQYLPVEYGYTF.

The rearrangement joins TRBV4-1 to TRBJ2-7; D uncertain. The length of the CDR3 is 14 residues. Per the germline V gene, CDR1 is MGHRA and CDR2 is YSYEKL. V lost 1 base, J lost 4 bases, and 11 bases lay in between. The chain's CDR3 is CASSQGADRYEQYF. In nucleotides, the CDR3 is TGCGCCAGCAGCCAAGGTGCGGATAGATACGAGCAGTACTTC.

V is TRBV27 and J is TRBJ1-6; D is possibly TRBD1 (5 bases). The germline CDR1 and CDR2 sequences are MNHEY and SMNVEV (reference sequence). The V gene lost 7 bases and the J gene lost 7 bases, with 11 bases spanning the gap. The CDR3 runs 13 residues. The CDR3 region is CASTRQLNSPLHF. CDR3 in DNA: TGTGCCAGCACTCGACAGCTGAATTCACCCCTCCACTTT.

The sample holds a few counts of this clone. The chain has TRBV5-8 and TRBJ2-5; D is unresolved. Germline loops: CDR1 SGHTS, CDR2 YDEGEE. Trimming left V 0 bases short and J 2 bases short, with 5 bases between. CDR3 length: 13 residues. In DNA, the CDR3 is TGTGCCAGCAGCTTGGGGCTTCAAGAGACCCAGTACTTC. Translating it yields CASSLGLQETQYF. The full variable domain, its missing parts supplied by reference TRBV5-8 and TRBJ2-5, is EAGVTQSPTHLIKTRGQQATLRCSPISGHTSVYWYQQALGLGLQFLLWYDEGEERNRGNFPPRFSGRQFPNYSSELNVNALELEDSALYLCASSLGLQETQYFGPGTRLLVL.

The V gene is TRBV6-5, the J gene TRBJ1-2; TRBD1 matches 9 bases. The CDR3 is 14 amino acids. Unmatched junction bases numbered 10, after V lost 8 bases and J lost 6 bases. Germline CDR1 MNHEY, CDR2 SVGAGI. The CDR3 sequence is CASGSQGALDGYTF. CDR3 coding DNA: TGTGCCAGCGGCTCACAGGGGGCCTTGGATGGCTACACCTTC.

The chain is built from TRBV4-1 and TRBJ1-2; 7 bases align to TRBD1. The ends lost 8 bases at V and 2 bases at J; junction bases unmatched: 11. CDR1 is MGHRA, CDR2 YSYEKL, per germline. The CDR3 runs 15 residues. Here the CDR3 DNA reads TGCGCCAGCGGTCCGCTCTGGGACAGAAACTATGGCTACACCTTC. It yields the protein CASGPLWDRNYGYTF.

The chain is built from TRBV5-6 and TRBJ2-1; D not certain. V shed 0 bases and J shed 4 bases, with 5 bases lying between them. CDR3 length: 13 amino acids. Germline loops: CDR1 SGHDT, CDR2 YYEEEE. This CDR3 reads CASSLGGYNEQFF. In DNA, the CDR3 is TGTGCCAGCAGCTTGGGAGGATACAATGAGCAGTTCTTC.

The chain links TRBV2 to TRBJ2-3; D may be TRBD1 (8 bases). Germline CDR1 SNHLY, CDR2 FYNNEI. The CDR3 is made up of 16 amino acids. The ends were cut back, 5 bases at V and 8 bases at J, with 23 bases in the middle. CDR3 in amino acids: CASSHGQGGDRGTQYF. CDR3 in DNA: TGTGCCAGCAGTCACGGACAGGGAGGGGACCGGGGTACGCAGTATTTT.

This rearrangement joins TRBV9 to TRBJ2-3; D is possibly TRBD2 (5 bases). Germline CDR1 reads SGDLS; CDR2 reads YYNGEE. This CDR3 is built from 10 residues. The CDR3 sequence is CASGEGTQYF. Written as DNA, the CDR3 is TGTGCAAGTGGTGAGGGTACGCAGTATTTT.

V is TRBV6-5 and J is TRBJ1-1, with unresolved D. From germline, CDR1 is MNHEY and CDR2 SVGAGI. The CDR3 is 12 amino acids. Trimming cost V 4 bases and J 3 bases, with 6 bases left between them. CDR3 protein: CASSSQYTEAFF. In nucleotides, the CDR3 is TGTGCCAGCAGTTCCCAGTACACTGAAGCTTTCTTT.

This chain joins TRBV4-1 and TRBJ1-3; D is unresolved. V lost 2 bases, J lost 1 base, and 12 bases lay in between. CDR1 and CDR2 (germline): MGHRA, YSYEKL. The CDR3 is made up of 16 amino acids. This CDR3 is CASSQLRGPSGNTIYF. CDR3 in DNA: TGCGCCAGCAGCCAACTCCGAGGGCCATCTGGAAACACCATATATTTT.

V and J are TRBV18 and TRBJ2-2, with D perhaps TRBD1 (7 bases). The CDR3 sequence is 17 residues long. CDR1 is KGHSH and CDR2 is LQKENI in the germline V gene. The germline V and J ends were trimmed by 4 bases and 2 bases, with 17 bases remaining between them. The CDR3 nucleotides are TGTGCCAGCTCACGGACCCGGGGGACAGAAAACACCGGGGAGCTGTTTTTT. Translating it yields CASSRTRGTENTGELFF.

The chain employs TRBV18 and TRBJ1-6; 9 nucleotides line up with TRBD1. Germline CDR1 reads KGHSH; CDR2 reads LQKENI. Trimming took 3 bases from V and 7 from J; bases not matched to a gene: 7. The CDR3 has 16 amino acids. CDR3 sequence (DNA): TGTGCCAGCTCACCCTGGACAGGGGAGGGGAATTCACCCCTCCACTTT. Translated, it gives CASSPWTGEGNSPLHF.

J is TRBJ1-4 and V is TRBV28, with a tentative D call TRBD1 (6 bases). CDR3 length: 14 residues. Germline V gene lookup returns CDR1 MDHEN and CDR2 SYDVKM. The V end was cut by 10 bases, the J end by 3 bases, with 15 bases between. Here the CDR3 reads CATLTGSPNEKLFF. In nucleotides, the CDR3 is TGTGCCACCCTCACAGGGAGTCCTAATGAAAAACTGTTTTTT. Using reference TRBV28 and TRBJ1-4 for the parts outside the CDR3, the full variable domain is DVKVTQSSRYLVKRTGEKVFLECVQDMDHENMFWYRQDPGLGLRLIYFSYDVKMKEKGDIPEGYSVSREKKERFSLILESASTNQTSMYLCATLTGSPNEKLFFGSGTQLSVL.